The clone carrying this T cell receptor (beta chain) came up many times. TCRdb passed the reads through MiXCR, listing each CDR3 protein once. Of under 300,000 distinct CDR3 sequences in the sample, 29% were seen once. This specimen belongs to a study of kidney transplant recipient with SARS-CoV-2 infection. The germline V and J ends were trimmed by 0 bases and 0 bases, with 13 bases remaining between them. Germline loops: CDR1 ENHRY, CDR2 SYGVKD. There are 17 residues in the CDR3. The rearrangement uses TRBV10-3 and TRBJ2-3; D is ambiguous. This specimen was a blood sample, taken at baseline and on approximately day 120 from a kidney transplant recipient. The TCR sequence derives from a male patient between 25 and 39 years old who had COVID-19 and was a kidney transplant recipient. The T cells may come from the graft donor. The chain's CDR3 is CAISESNAARSTDTQYF. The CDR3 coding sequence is TGTGCCATCAGTGAGTCGAATGCGGCGCGTAGCACAGATACGCAGTATTTT.